These 22 T cell receptor beta chains came from one sample sequenced in a study of Ad26.COV2.S vaccination and SARS-CoV-2 variants. Treatment defined: 19 received Ad26.COV2.S at low or high dose, single or two shots; several received placebo; per-sample allocation not given. At day 63 after the first vaccine or placebo injection, samples were drawn. The method was immunoSEQ multiplex PCR; TCRdb's version includes in-frame clones alone and lacks a portion of them. The sample carries 350,000 to 450,000 clones, about 88% recorded once. Sequenced here: peripheral blood, sampled in a trial of Ad26.COV2.S vaccine versus placebo. The receptors stem from a person aged 18-65 years who received the Ad26.COV2.S COVID-19 vaccine or a placebo.

The chain uses TRBV30 and TRBJ2-1; 12 bases align to TRBD2. CDR1 and CDR2 (germline): GTSNPN, SVGIG (reference sequence). V dropped 4 bases and J dropped 7; count of bases not matched to a gene: 8. The CDR3 covers 15 residues. This CDR3 is CAWTKLAGGGNEQFF. Written as DNA, the CDR3 is TGTGCCTGGACCAAACTAGCGGGAGGAGGAAATGAGCAGTTCTTC.

This clone was detected a few times. The chain links TRBV7-8 to TRBJ2-2; perhaps D is TRBD1 or TRBD2 (5 bases each). CDR1 and CDR2 from the germline V gene are SGHVS and FQNEAQ. Trimming removed 3 bases from V and 4 bases from J, with 12 bases in between. The CDR3 sequence is 15 residues long. The CDR3 sequence is CASSFLGPRTGELFF. The CDR3, as DNA: TGTGCCAGCAGCTTTCTGGGACCACGCACCGGGGAGCTGTTTTTT.

The chain uses TRBV7-6 and TRBJ2-1; D may be TRBD2 (5 bases). The CDR3 consists of 16 residues. V was shortened by 2 bases and J by 0 bases, with 11 bases between the two germline ends. The germline V gene has CDR1 SGHVS and CDR2 FNYEAQ. The CDR3 nucleotides read TGTGCCAGCAGCTTACTCCGGGATTACTCCTACAATGAGCAGTTCTTC. Translating gives CASSLLRDYSYNEQFF.

The chain's CDR3 is CATSEDRYQETQYF. The CDR3 coding sequence is TGTGCCACCAGTGAAGACAGGTACCAAGAGACCCAGTACTTC. This sequence joins TRBV24-1 and TRBJ2-5; the D gene is possibly TRBD1 (6 bases). The ends were cut back, 4 bases at V and 0 bases at J, with 8 bases in the middle. Germline V gene lookup returns CDR1 KGHDR and CDR2 SFDVKD. The CDR3 runs 14 residues.

The CDR3 protein is CASSPGLAGGLTTYEQYF. The CDR3 bases are TGTGCCAGCTCACCGGGACTAGCGGGAGGATTGACTACCTACGAGCAGTACTTC. The chain links TRBV18 to TRBJ2-7; 15 nucleotides agree with TRBD2. Germline CDR1 KGHSH, CDR2 LQKENI. The CDR3 extends over 18 amino acids. J lost 2 bases, V lost 3 bases, and 8 bases had no gene match.

The V call is TRBV29-1, the J call TRBJ2-1, with D possibly being TRBD2 (5 bases). Trimming removed 7 bases at V and 3 bases at J, with 13 bases between. CDR1 is SQVTM and CDR2 is ANQGSEA in the germline V gene. The length of the CDR3 is 13 residues. CDR3 residues: CSASAANYNEQFF. The CDR3 DNA reads as TGCAGCGCTTCAGCGGCTAACTACAATGAGCAGTTCTTC.

V is TRBV5-6 and J is TRBJ2-1; 12 bases align to TRBD2. Unmatched junction bases numbered 1, after V lost 5 bases and J lost 7 bases. In germline, CDR1 is SGHDT, CDR2 YYEEEE. The CDR3 has 13 amino acids. The CDR3 DNA reads TGTGCCAGCAGTCTAGCGGGAGGGAATGAGCAGTTCTTC. Its protein product is CASSLAGGNEQFF.

The rearrangement joins TRBV19 to TRBJ2-7, with 8 bases identical to TRBD1. V trimming: 4 bases; J trimming: 2 bases; junction bases outside the gene matches: 1. Germline V CDR1 and CDR2: LNHDA, SQIVND (reference sequence). CDR3 length: 13 residues. The CDR3: CASSRTGTYEQYF. The CDR3 DNA is TGTGCCAGTAGTAGGACAGGGACCTACGAGCAGTACTTC.

This rearrangement joins TRBV25-1 to TRBJ2-1, with 8 positions matching TRBD1. The CDR3 is made up of 15 amino acids. CDR1 is MGHDK, CDR2 SYGVNS, per germline. V lost 1 base, J lost 7 bases, and 6 bases stayed unmatched. In DNA, the CDR3 is TGTGCCAGCAGTGAATGGGGACAGGCGGGGAATGAGCAGTTCTTC. This translates into CASSEWGQAGNEQFF.

The V and J genes are TRBV19 and TRBJ1-6; no clear D gene. The CDR3 contains 13 residues. Trimming pared 6 bases from V and 7 bases from J, leaving 10 bases between. CDR1 and CDR2 (germline): LNHDA, SQIVND (reference sequence). The CDR3 DNA reads as TGTGCCAGTAGCGGAAACCTGAATTCACCCCTCCACTTT. Its translation: CASSGNLNSPLHF.

The V and J genes are TRBV6-5 and TRBJ1-2, with 9 bases that match TRBD1. J lost 7 bases, V lost 5 bases, and 8 bases had no gene match. The CDR3 sequence is 14 residues long. The germline V gene encodes CDR1 MNHEY and CDR2 SVGAGI. CDR3: CASSPQQGAIGYTF. In nucleotides, the CDR3 is TGTGCCAGCAGTCCACAACAGGGGGCAATTGGCTACACCTTC.

V is TRBV30 and J is TRBJ2-1; D is possibly TRBD1 (6 bases). CDR3 length: 13 amino acids. From germline, CDR1 is GTSNPN and CDR2 SVGIG (reference sequence). Trimming cost V 2 bases and J 6 bases, with 11 bases left between them. DNA for the CDR3: TGTGCCTGGAGTATGGGGGCAGGCAATGAGCAGTTCTTC. Protein: CAWSMGAGNEQFF.

The rearrangement joins TRBV13 to TRBJ2-2; 10 bases match TRBD2. Germline assignment: CDR1 PRHDT and CDR2 FYEKMQ (reference sequence). This CDR3 is built from 16 residues. Losses at the gene ends were 3 bases for V and 4 bases for J; bases not matched to a gene: 5. The CDR3 spells CASSFLAGGSTGELFF. CDR3 sequence (DNA): TGTGCCAGCAGCTTCTTAGCGGGAGGTTCCACCGGGGAGCTGTTTTTT.

J is TRBJ2-2 and V is TRBV24-1; tentatively, D is TRBD2 (6 bases). With 1 base removed from V and 4 bases from J, the gap between germline ends came to 15 bases. The CDR3 runs 17 residues. Germline V gene sequence: CDR1 KGHDR, CDR2 SFDVKD. The CDR3 DNA follows: TGTGCCACCAGTGATTTCGCGGGACTCCCTTTCACCGGGGAGCTGTTTTTT. Its translation is CATSDFAGLPFTGELFF.

V and J are TRBV29-1 and TRBJ2-5; TRBD1 might be the D (6 bases). This CDR3 contains 12 residues. Between the trimmed V and J ends, which lost 7 bases and 2 bases, there was a span of 11 bases. Germline assignment: CDR1 SQVTM and CDR2 ANQGSEA. The DNA of the CDR3 is TGCAGCGCCGGACAGTTTCAAGAGACCCAGTACTTC. Amino acid sequence: CSAGQFQETQYF.

The chain employs TRBV19 and TRBJ1-2; D ambiguous. V was pared by 6 bases and J by 0 bases, with 14 bases between. The germline V gene encodes CDR1 LNHDA and CDR2 SQIVND (reference sequence). The CDR3 is 15 amino acids. CDR3 DNA: TGTGCCAGTAGCTATCGTAGCAGAACTAACTATGGCTACACCTTC. It is translated as CASSYRSRTNYGYTF.

The chain joins TRBV5-1 to TRBJ2-7; TRBD1 matches 12 bases. There are 16 residues in the CDR3. The trim removed 4 bases at V and 1 base at J, leaving 6 bases unmatched. CDR1 SGHRS and CDR2 YFSETQ come from the germline V gene. In DNA, the CDR3 is TGCGCCAGCAGCCCTATGGGACAGGGGGCGTCCTACGAGCAGTACTTC. It is translated as CASSPMGQGASYEQYF.

The rearrangement uses TRBV28 and TRBJ2-7; 7 bases line up with TRBD2. CDR3 length: 14 amino acids. Per germline, CDR1 MDHEN and CDR2 SYDVKM. Trimming cost V 3 bases and J 7 bases; bases outside gene matches: 9. The CDR3, as DNA: TGTGCCAGCAGTTTGAGCGGGACTCCGTGGGAGCAGTACTTC. This sequence encodes CASSLSGTPWEQYF.

The rearrangement links TRBV6-2 or TRBV6-3 to TRBJ2-7; unclear D gene. Germline CDR1 and CDR2: MNHEY and SVGEGT. There are 15 residues in the CDR3. The germline V and J ends were trimmed by 2 bases and 0 bases, with 11 bases remaining between them. In nucleotides, the CDR3 is TGTGCCAGCAGTTACGGCAGGATGAGCTCCTACGAGCAGTACTTC. It encodes CASSYGRMSSYEQYF.

This clone was picked up one time. The J gene is TRBJ1-2, the V gene TRBV7-2; D unresolved. The CDR3 length is 14 residues. Per germline, CDR1 SGHTA and CDR2 FQGNSA. V was trimmed by 4 bases and J by 3 bases, leaving 12 bases between them. The CDR3 sequence: CASSSLGVYYGYTF. The CDR3 DNA follows: TGTGCCAGCAGCTCCCTTGGGGTATACTATGGCTACACCTTC.

This chain links TRBV11-2 with TRBJ2-1; TRBD2 agrees at 7 bases. This CDR3 has 14 amino acids. V shed 1 base and J 7 bases; nucleotides not matched to a gene: 4. Germline loops: CDR1 SGHAT, CDR2 FQNNGV. Here the CDR3 reads CASSLGEGWNEQFF. CDR3 in DNA: TGTGCCAGCAGCTTAGGGGAGGGTTGGAATGAGCAGTTCTTC.

Only a few counts were recorded for this clone. The chain links TRBV23-1 to TRBJ2-7; a possible D gene is TRBD1 (6 bases). TRBV23-1 is classed as an ORF, of uncertain function. V was cut by 0 bases and J by 0 bases, with 9 bases left in between. The CDR3 is made up of 15 amino acids. CDR3 residues: CASSQSTDSSYEQYF. CDR3 DNA sequence: TGCGCCAGCAGTCAATCGACGGACAGCTCCTACGAGCAGTACTTC.